The 23 T cell receptor beta chains listed next were all sequenced from one sample in a study of cytomegalovirus exposure and HLA in healthy donors. Both 60 Vbeta primers and 13 Jbeta primers went into the PCR. Produced via immunoSEQ multiplex PCR; TCRdb's table is partial and in-frame only. Among about 110,000 clones listed, approximately 85% were seen once. Sequences were obtained from PBMCs. Every receptor here comes from a man over 45 in good health and CMV-seronegative.

The J gene is TRBJ2-1, the V gene TRBV19; TRBD2 aligns across 7 bases. This CDR3 spans 14 amino acids. Germline lookup yields CDR1 LNHDA and CDR2 SQIVND (reference sequence). The junction had 3 bases not matched to a gene; V was cut back by 7 bases and J by 0 bases. CDR3 protein: CASIPGGSYNEQFF. The DNA for the CDR3 is TGTGCCAGTATCCCGGGGGGCTCCTACAATGAGCAGTTCTTC.

The chain couples TRBV11-2 to TRBJ1-6, with a weak D call TRBD1 (6 bases). V dropped 4 bases and J dropped 9 bases, with 22 bases sitting between them. Germline CDR1 reads SGHAT; CDR2 reads FQNNGV. This CDR3 spans 17 amino acids. The CDR3, as DNA: TGTGCCAGCAGCTCCGTGGGGGGGGCAGGGTCGCGTTCACCCCTCCACTTT. Encoded protein: CASSSVGGAGSRSPLHF.

The rearrangement joins TRBV6-1 to TRBJ2-2; 9 bases agree with TRBD1. After removal of 4 bases from V and 8 bases from J, the junction contained 11 bases not matched to a gene. Germline V gene lookup returns CDR1 MNHNS and CDR2 SASEGT. The CDR3 totals 16 residues. The CDR3 DNA sequence: TGTGCCAGCAGTGTTTGGGGGACAGGGCCATCGGGGGAGCTGTTTTTT. Its protein product is CASSVWGTGPSGELFF.

The gene calls are TRBV7-2 and TRBJ2-1, with 7 bases that match TRBD2. J lost 0 bases, V lost 6 bases, and 5 bases had no gene match. In germline, CDR1 is SGHTA, CDR2 FQGNSA. The CDR3 is 15 amino acids. DNA for the CDR3: TGTGCCAGCAGGATTCCGGGGGGCTCCTACAATGAGCAGTTCTTC. As protein: CASRIPGGSYNEQFF.

This chain links TRBV11-1 with TRBJ1-1; TRBD1 is a possible D gene (5 bases). Germline CDR1 SGHAT, CDR2 FQDESV (reference sequence). The length of the CDR3 is 13 residues. Trimming left V 3 bases short and J 5 bases short, with 10 bases between. The CDR3 sequence is CASSFKGVTEAFF. CDR3 DNA sequence: TGTGCCAGCAGCTTTAAAGGGGTGACTGAAGCTTTCTTT.

In this sample, this clone turned up once. This sequence joins TRBV18 and TRBJ1-1, with D unresolved. Germline assignment: CDR1 KGHSH and CDR2 LQKENI. Trimming removed 2 bases at V and 1 base at J, with 8 bases between. CDR3 size: 14 residues. The CDR3 DNA sequence: TGTGCCAGCTCACCAGGGCAGAAGAACACTGAAGCTTTCTTT. Translated, it gives CASSPGQKNTEAFF. The whole variable domain, remainder taken from reference TRBV18 and TRBJ1-1, is NAGVMQNPRHLVRRRGQEARLRCSPMKGHSHVYWYRQLPEEGLKFMVYLQKENIIDESGMPKERFSAEFPKEGPSILRIQQVVRGDSAAYFCASSPGQKNTEAFFGQGTRLTVV.

The chain recombines TRBV9 with TRBJ2-5, with TRBD2 matching over 10 bases. Germline CDR1 and CDR2: SGDLS and YYNGEE. V dropped 3 bases and J dropped 4; count of bases not matched to a gene: 3. This CDR3 comprises 14 residues. The CDR3 here is CASSERGGLETQYF. CDR3 sequence (DNA): TGTGCCAGCAGCGAGCGGGGGGGCCTAGAGACCCAGTACTTC.

This clone was seen a handful of times. The chain couples TRBV19 to TRBJ2-3; 10 nucleotides agree with TRBD1. J gave up 6 bases and V 7 bases, and 10 bases lay outside the gene matches. The germline CDR1 and CDR2 sequences are LNHDA and SQIVND (reference sequence). CDR3 length: 15 residues. The CDR3 coding sequence is TGTGCCAGTACTTACGACAGGGGGCGCTTGGATACGCAGTATTTT. This encodes CASTYDRGRLDTQYF.

Concerning this clone: One end of the junction fails to match germline, which may point to a read error. The chain has TRBV7-7 and TRBJ2-3, with TRBD2 matching 11 bases. CDR1 and CDR2 (germline): SSHAT, FNYEAQ (reference sequence). The CDR3 consists of 15 residues. CDR3 in amino acids: CASSFSGGATDTQYF. The DNA for the CDR3 is TGTGCTAGCAGTTTTAGCGGGGGGGCAACAGATACGCAGTATTTT.

There are a few counts of this clone. The chain employs TRBV7-2 and TRBJ1-6; D not resolved. Germline loops: CDR1 SGHTA, CDR2 FQGNSA. The germline V and J ends were trimmed by 1 base and 4 bases, with 5 bases remaining between them. CDR3 length: 14 residues. The chain's CDR3 is CASSLDGYNSPLHF. The CDR3 DNA sequence: TGTGCCAGCAGCTTAGACGGTTATAATTCACCCCTCCACTTT.

The genes are TRBV28 and TRBJ1-5, with a tentative D call TRBD1 (6 bases). V shed 3 bases and J shed 3 bases, with 9 bases lying between them. Germline V gene sequence: CDR1 MDHEN, CDR2 SYDVKM. The CDR3 loop spans 14 amino acids. The DNA for the CDR3 is TGTGCCAGCAGTTTGGACAGCGCCAATCAGCCCCAGCATTTT. It encodes CASSLDSANQPQHF.

The V gene is TRBV7-2, the J gene TRBJ2-2; 8 bases map to TRBD2. Germline assignment: CDR1 SGHTA and CDR2 FQGNSA. This CDR3 comprises 15 residues. After removal of 4 bases from V and 3 bases from J, the junction contained 4 bases not matched to a gene. Here the CDR3 DNA reads TGTGCCAGCAGCTCCGGGGGGGCCCACACCGGGGAGCTGTTTTTT. It encodes CASSSGGAHTGELFF.

This sequence joins TRBV19 and TRBJ2-1; 9 bases match TRBD1. In germline, CDR1 is LNHDA, CDR2 SQIVND (reference sequence). The CDR3 loop spans 14 amino acids. Germline trimming cut 5 bases from V and 6 bases from J; bases unmatched to any gene: 5. The CDR3 sequence is CASSRDREGNEQFF. CDR3 coding DNA: TGTGCCAGTAGTCGGGACAGGGAAGGCAATGAGCAGTTCTTC.

This chain connects TRBV19 to TRBJ1-2; 8 positions match TRBD1. Trimming removed 6 bases from V and 4 bases from J; junction bases left unmatched: 10. Germline V gene lookup returns CDR1 LNHDA and CDR2 SQIVND (reference sequence). This CDR3 spans 15 amino acids. This chain's CDR3 is CASSLGQGRVYGYTF. The CDR3 nucleotides are TGTGCCAGTAGCCTTGGACAGGGACGAGTCTATGGCTACACCTTC.

This clone was observed a few times. This rearrangement joins TRBV6-1 to TRBJ1-2; no reliable D call. V gave up 2 bases and J gave up 4 bases, with 8 bases separating them. The CDR3 contains 13 residues. The germline gives CDR1 MNHNS, CDR2 SASEGT. This CDR3 is CASSERESYGYTF. CDR3 in DNA: TGTGCCAGCAGTGAACGGGAATCCTATGGCTACACCTTC.

The chain is built from TRBV18 and TRBJ1-1; 7 bases map to TRBD1. Germline lookup yields CDR1 KGHSH and CDR2 LQKENI. The CDR3 is made up of 16 amino acids. V lost 3 bases to trimming and J lost 2 bases; unmatched junction nucleotides: 9. The CDR3 sequence is CASSPRQGLFNTEAFF. CDR3 bases: TGTGCCAGCTCACCCCGACAGGGTCTGTTTAACACTGAAGCTTTCTTT.

DNA for the CDR3: TGTGCCAGCAGCTTGTACCGGCGGGGGGGCGAGTCCCAGTACTTC. This codes for CASSLYRRGGESQYF. The chain carries TRBV5-4 and TRBJ2-5, with 9 bases lining up with TRBD2. CDR3 length: 15 residues. J lost 9 bases, V lost 1 base, and 10 bases had no gene match. Germline V gene sequence: CDR1 SGHNT, CDR2 YYREEE (reference sequence).

The chain links TRBV2 to TRBJ1-1; TRBD1 agrees at 8 bases. The ends lost 3 bases at V and 3 bases at J; junction bases unmatched: 3. The length of the CDR3 is 14 residues. The germline V gene encodes CDR1 SNHLY and CDR2 FYNNEI. CDR3 sequence (DNA): TGTGCCAGCAGTGATCAGGGGGCGGACACTGAAGCTTTCTTT. Translation gives CASSDQGADTEAFF.

The chain uses TRBV5-8 and TRBJ1-3; the D is unclear. The V and J ends lost 3 bases and 0 bases respectively, with 7 bases between them. CDR1 is SGHTS, CDR2 YDEGEE, per germline. CDR3 length: 14 residues. CDR3 in DNA: TGTGCCAGCAGCTCCGGGGACTCTGGAAACACCATATATTTT. This sequence encodes CASSSGDSGNTIYF.

The chain joins TRBV6-5 to TRBJ2-7, with D possibly matching TRBD2 (6 bases). In germline, CDR1 is MNHEY, CDR2 SVGAGI. The V gene lost 5 bases and the J gene lost 3 bases, with 14 bases spanning the gap. The CDR3 is made up of 14 amino acids. The CDR3 sequence: CASSGPGSGYEQYF. The CDR3, as DNA: TGTGCCAGCAGTGGCCCGGGTAGCGGCTACGAGCAGTACTTC.

This rearrangement joins TRBV27 to TRBJ1-4; 9 bases map to TRBD1. V shed 0 bases, J shed 8 bases, and the junction held 4 bases outside the gene matches. Germline CDR1 is MNHEY and CDR2 is SMNVEV (reference sequence). The CDR3 consists of 15 residues. CDR3 DNA sequence: TGTGCCAGCAGTTTATCTGGGACAGGGAACGAAAAACTGTTTTTT. Encoded protein: CASSLSGTGNEKLFF.

The CDR3 DNA reads TGTGCCAGCAGCCTAGACAGATTAGCCAAAAACATTCAGTACTTC. It specifies CASSLDRLAKNIQYF. The J gene is TRBJ2-4, the V gene TRBV7-2; tentative D call: TRBD1 (5 bases). The CDR3 covers 15 residues. The germline V gene has CDR1 SGHTA and CDR2 FQGNSA. With 5 bases removed from V and 0 bases from J, the gap between germline ends came to 11 bases.

V usage is TRBV9 and J usage is TRBJ2-5; D unclear. The CDR3 sequence is 13 residues long. Trimming took 5 bases from V and 7 from J, leaving 15 bases between them. The germline V gene has CDR1 SGDLS and CDR2 YYNGEE. CDR3 residues: CASSTSLAGTQYF. The DNA for the CDR3 is TGTGCCAGCAGTACAAGCTTAGCTGGGACCCAGTACTTC. Filled out from reference TRBV9 and TRBJ2-5, the complete variable domain reads DSGVTQTPKHLITATGQRVTLRCSPRSGDLSVYWYQQSLDQGLQFLIQYYNGEERAKGNILERFSAQQFPDLHSELNLSSLELGDSALYFCASSTSLAGTQYFGPGTRLLVL.